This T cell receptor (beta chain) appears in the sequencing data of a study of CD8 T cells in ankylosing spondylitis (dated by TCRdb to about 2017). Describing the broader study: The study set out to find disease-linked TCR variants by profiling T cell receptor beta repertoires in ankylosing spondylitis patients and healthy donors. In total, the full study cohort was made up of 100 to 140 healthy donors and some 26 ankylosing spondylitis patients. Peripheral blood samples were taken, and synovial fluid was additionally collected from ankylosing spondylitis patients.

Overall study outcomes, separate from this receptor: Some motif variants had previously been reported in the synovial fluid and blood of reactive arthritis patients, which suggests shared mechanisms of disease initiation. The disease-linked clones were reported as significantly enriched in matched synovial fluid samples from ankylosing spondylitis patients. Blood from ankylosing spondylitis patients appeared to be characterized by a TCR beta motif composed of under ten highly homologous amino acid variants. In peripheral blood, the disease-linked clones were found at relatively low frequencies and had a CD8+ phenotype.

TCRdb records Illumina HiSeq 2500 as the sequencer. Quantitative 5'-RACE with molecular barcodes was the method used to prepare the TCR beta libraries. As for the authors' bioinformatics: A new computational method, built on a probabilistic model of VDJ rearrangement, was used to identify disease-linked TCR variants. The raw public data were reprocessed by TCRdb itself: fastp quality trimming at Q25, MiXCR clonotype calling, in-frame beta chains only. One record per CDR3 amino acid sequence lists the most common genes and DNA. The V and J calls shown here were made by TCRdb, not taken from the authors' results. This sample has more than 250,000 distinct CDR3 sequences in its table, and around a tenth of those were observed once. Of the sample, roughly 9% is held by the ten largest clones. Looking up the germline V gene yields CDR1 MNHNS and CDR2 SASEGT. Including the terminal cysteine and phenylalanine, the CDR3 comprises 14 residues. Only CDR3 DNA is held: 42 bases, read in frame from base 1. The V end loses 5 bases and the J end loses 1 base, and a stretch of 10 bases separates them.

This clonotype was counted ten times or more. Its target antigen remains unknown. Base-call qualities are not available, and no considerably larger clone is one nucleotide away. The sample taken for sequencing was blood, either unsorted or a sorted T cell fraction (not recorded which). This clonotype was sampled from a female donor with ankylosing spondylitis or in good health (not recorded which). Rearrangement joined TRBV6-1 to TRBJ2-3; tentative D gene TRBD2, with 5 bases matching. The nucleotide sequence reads TGTGCCAGCAGTCCCGTCGGGGGCACAGATACGCAGTATTTT. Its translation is CASSPVGGTDTQYF.